Presented here are 9 T cell receptor beta chains from one specimen sequenced in a study of cytomegalovirus exposure and HLA in healthy donors. The PCR used 60 Vbeta and 13 Jbeta primers. Only in-frame clones appear in the TCRdb table, and some are missing; sequencing was by immunoSEQ multiplex PCR. The sample includes around 120,000 clones, more than 70% of them seen just once. The sequencing input was PBMCs. The receptors shown here come from a human donor in good health.

This chain links TRBV7-3 with TRBJ2-3; TRBD2 is a possible D gene (6 bases). Trimming stripped 1 base from V and 3 bases from J, with 11 bases between. Germline V gene data show CDR1 as SGHTA and CDR2 as FQGTGA. This CDR3 has 15 residues. The CDR3 loop reads CASSLIGTSTDTQYF. CDR3 in DNA: TGTGCCAGCAGCTTAATTGGGACTTCAACAGATACGCAGTATTTT.

The genes are TRBV28 and TRBJ1-2, with D possibly being TRBD1 (6 bases). CDR1 and CDR2 (germline): MDHEN, SYDVKM. This CDR3 region has 12 residues. V dropped 6 bases and J dropped 7 bases, with 12 bases sitting between them. CDR3 sequence reads: CASRQGRSGYTF. The CDR3 DNA follows: TGTGCCAGCAGACAGGGACGGAGTGGCTACACCTTC.

V gene TRBV28 combines with J gene TRBJ1-1, with D tentatively TRBD1 (5 bases). Looked up from germline, CDR1 is MDHEN and CDR2 is SYDVKM. Trimming left V 3 bases short and J 11 bases short, with 19 bases between. The CDR3 consists of 14 residues. CDR3 loop: CASSLDNGQYRAFF. CDR3 nucleotides: TGTGCCAGCAGTTTGGACAACGGGCAATATCGCGCTTTCTTT.

This clone has more than one count but fewer than ten. The chain joins TRBV11-2 to TRBJ1-5; D not certain. Germline assignment: CDR1 SGHAT and CDR2 FQNNGV. V was pared by 2 bases and J by 3 bases, with 14 bases between. The CDR3 is made up of 16 amino acids. The CDR3 protein is CASSLSGEKVNQPQHF. The CDR3 DNA follows: TGTGCCAGCAGCTTATCCGGGGAGAAGGTCAATCAGCCCCAGCATTTT. The full variable domain, completed using reference TRBV11-2 and TRBJ1-5, is EAGVAQSPRYKIIEKRQSVAFWCNPISGHATLYWYQQILGQGPKLLIQFQNNGVVDDSQLPKDRFSAERLKGVDSTLKIQPAKLEDSAVYLCASSLSGEKVNQPQHFGDGTRLSIL.

V is TRBV6-1 and J is TRBJ2-3, with TRBD2 matching over 13 bases. Germline V gene data show CDR1 as MNHNS and CDR2 as SASEGT. This CDR3 has 17 residues. The J segment lost 2 bases and the V segment lost 3 bases, leaving 5 bases of the junction unmatched. The CDR3 loop is CASSETSGGQITDTQYF. The CDR3 coding sequence is TGTGCCAGCAGTGAGACTAGCGGGGGGCAGATCACAGATACGCAGTATTTT.

CDR3 sequence (DNA): TGTGCCAGCAGTTCGGACAGGCCTATAACAAACACCGGGGAGCTGTTTTTT. Translated, it gives CASSSDRPITNTGELFF. The chain couples TRBV28 to TRBJ2-2; 7 nucleotides align to TRBD1. The CDR3 length is 17 residues. With 4 bases clipped from V and 2 bases from J, the junction kept 10 bases outside the gene matches. Germline lookup yields CDR1 MDHEN and CDR2 SYDVKM.

The chain links TRBV7-2 to TRBJ1-4, with 7 bases fitting TRBD1. The junction had 7 bases not matched to a gene; V was cut back by 4 bases and J by 5 bases. Germline CDR1 SGHTA, CDR2 FQGNSA. The CDR3 spans 15 residues. CDR3: CASSSGTEQNEKLFF. CDR3 in DNA: TGTGCCAGCAGCTCGGGGACAGAACAAAATGAAAAACTGTTTTTT.

This clone was counted a few times. This sequence joins TRBV12-5 and TRBJ1-1; D gene uncertain. Trimming shortened V by 4 bases and J by 5 bases, and 11 bases separated the two germline ends. The germline V gene has CDR1 LGHNT and CDR2 FRNRAP. This CDR3 spans 13 amino acids. DNA of the CDR3: TGTGCTAGTGGTTCCACCCTAAGAACTGAAGCTTTCTTT. Protein sequence: CASGSTLRTEAFF.

The chain combines TRBV7-3 with TRBJ2-1; 11 nucleotides agree with TRBD2. After removal of 5 bases from V and 2 bases from J, the junction contained 2 bases not matched to a gene. The CDR3 totals 15 residues. Germline CDR1 SGHTA, CDR2 FQGTGA. Written as DNA, the CDR3 is TGTGCCAGCAGCATTAGCGGGGGGGCCTACAATGAGCAGTTCTTC. It codes for CASSISGGAYNEQFF.